This T cell receptor beta chain stems from a study of T cell responses to AZD1222 COVID-19 vaccine (dated by TCRdb to 2020 to 2023). General notes on the study: Because spike-specific TCR depth and breadth did not differ between the two schedules, AZD1222 recipients who got a second dose at roughly 4 weeks were pooled with those who got a second dose at roughly 12 weeks. Trial participants were enrolled by age into subgroups of 18-55, 56-69 and 70-plus years, and around 150, 28 and 57 TCR-sequenced participants, respectively, were included in these subgroups. TCR sequencing was performed for some 250 trial participants, of whom some 200 were given two doses of AZD1222 and some 26 were given two doses of MenACWY control vaccine. General findings and caveats noted by the study authors: The whole spike protein was spanned by vaccine-associated CD4 TCRs, and dominant responses were seen in regions 160-218 and 743-854. Epitopes outside the regions mutated in the B.1.351 and B.1.1.7 variants were reportedly recognized by nearly half of the unique spike-specific TCRs. Because no day 14 peak-response samples were available, repertoires were characterized only after the peak T cell response. Participants were mostly white British and included more females than males, and it was suggested by the authors that clonal diversity may have been underestimated. After two AZD1222 doses, spike-specific TCR breadth and depth were significantly higher than at day 0 and than in MenACWY recipients. The 56-69-year group was small, and its depth increase did not reach significance, likely because of low power. Conclusions about previously exposed vaccinees are limited because only a handful of AZD1222 recipients were SARS-CoV-2 seropositive at baseline.

According to the germline V gene, CDR1 reads MDHEN and CDR2 reads SYDVKM. V was cut back by 3 bases and J by 2 bases, leaving a gap of 8 bases between them. The CDR3 runs 13 amino acids, cysteine and phenylalanine included. Only the CDR3 DNA is retained, 39 bases long and in frame from the first base. The CDR3 regions of human TCRbeta chains were analyzed by immunosequencing. The authors' analysis ran thus. Repertoire TCRs were matched against a reference library of SARS-CoV-2-specific TCRs generated with the MIRA antigen-specificity platform. Breadth was defined as the fraction of unique TCRs that were SARS-CoV-2-associated. Depth was defined as the fraction of total T cells that were SARS-CoV-2-associated. Each spike-specific TCR was assigned to its reactive spike region and to a CD4 or CD8 class using the MIRA data. Log10-transformed breadth and depth values were compared by one-way ANOVA with Sidak's multiple comparisons tests. TCRdb took over this immuneACCESS table, retaining in-frame rearrangements with V and J assigned. Such tables are incomplete; in checked studies, under half of the missing clones stem from an unresolved V gene, and the remainder is unexplained. That table supplies the V and J calls and clone size; D and trimming were determined from the DNA. The sample profile shows 93,000 or so clones; 91% of them were found once. The leading ten clones occupy roughly 44% of the sample.

With regard to this clone: Its antigen remains undetermined. No much larger clone is present one base from it, and per-base qualities are unavailable.

Explained via the paper, the time point label denotes: baseline before first vaccination. The vaccinee samples were drawn from two UK trials, COV001 and COV002, one of which was a single-blind randomized controlled phase 2/3 trial testing AZD1222 (ChAdOx1 nCoV-19) in healthy adults. For TCRbeta chain sequencing, PBMC samples from trial participants were taken at day 0 and at day 28 after the second dose. Sequencing used peripheral blood, obtained on day 0 of AZD1222 vaccination. The TCR was taken from an adult in good health. This chain joins TRBV28 to TRBJ2-7; the D gene cannot be named for sure. DNA sequence: TGTGCCAGCAGTTTCGGCCGAGCCTACGAGCAGTACTTC. The translation is CASSFGRAYEQYF.